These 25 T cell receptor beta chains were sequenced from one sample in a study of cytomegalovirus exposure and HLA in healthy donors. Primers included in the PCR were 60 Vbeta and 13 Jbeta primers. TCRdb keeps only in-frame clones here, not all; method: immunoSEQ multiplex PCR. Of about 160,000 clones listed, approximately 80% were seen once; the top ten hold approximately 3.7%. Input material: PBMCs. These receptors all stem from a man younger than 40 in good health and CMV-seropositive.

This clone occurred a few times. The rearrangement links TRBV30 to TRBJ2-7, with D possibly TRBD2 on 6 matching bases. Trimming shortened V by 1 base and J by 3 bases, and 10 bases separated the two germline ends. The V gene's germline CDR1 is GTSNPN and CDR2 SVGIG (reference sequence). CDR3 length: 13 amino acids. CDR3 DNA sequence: TGTGCCTGGAGTGCGGGGGACCTCTACGAGCAGTACTTC. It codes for CAWSAGDLYEQYF.

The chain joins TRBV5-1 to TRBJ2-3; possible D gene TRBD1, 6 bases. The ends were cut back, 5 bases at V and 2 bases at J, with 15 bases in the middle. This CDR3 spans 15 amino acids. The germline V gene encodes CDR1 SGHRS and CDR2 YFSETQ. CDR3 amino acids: CASREGQQYTDTQYF. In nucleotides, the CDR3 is TGCGCCAGCAGAGAAGGACAGCAATACACAGATACGCAGTATTTT. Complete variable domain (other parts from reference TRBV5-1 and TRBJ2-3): KAGVTQTPRYLIKTRGQQVTLSCSPISGHRSVSWYQQTPGQGLQFLFEYFSETQRNKGNFPGRFSGRQFSNSRSEMNVSTLELGDSALYLCASREGQQYTDTQYFGPGTRLTVL.

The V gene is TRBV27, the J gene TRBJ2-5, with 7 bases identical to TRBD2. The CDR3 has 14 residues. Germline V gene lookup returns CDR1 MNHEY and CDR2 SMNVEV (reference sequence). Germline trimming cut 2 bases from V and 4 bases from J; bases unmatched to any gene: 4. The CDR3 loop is CASSLAIAGETQYF. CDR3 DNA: TGTGCCAGCAGTTTAGCGATAGCGGGAGAGACCCAGTACTTC.

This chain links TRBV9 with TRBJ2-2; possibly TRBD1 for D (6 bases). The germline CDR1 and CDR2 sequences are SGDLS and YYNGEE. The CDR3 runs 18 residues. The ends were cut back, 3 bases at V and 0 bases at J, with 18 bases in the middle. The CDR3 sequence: CASSGGQGRGSNTGELFF. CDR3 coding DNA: TGTGCCAGCAGCGGTGGGCAGGGGCGCGGGTCGAACACCGGGGAGCTGTTTTTT.

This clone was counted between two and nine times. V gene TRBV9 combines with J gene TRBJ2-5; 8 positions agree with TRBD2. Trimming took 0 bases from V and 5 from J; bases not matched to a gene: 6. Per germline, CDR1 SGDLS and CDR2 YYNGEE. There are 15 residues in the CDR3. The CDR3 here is CASSVGRGGRETQYF. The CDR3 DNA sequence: TGTGCCAGCAGCGTAGGACGCGGGGGGCGTGAGACCCAGTACTTC.

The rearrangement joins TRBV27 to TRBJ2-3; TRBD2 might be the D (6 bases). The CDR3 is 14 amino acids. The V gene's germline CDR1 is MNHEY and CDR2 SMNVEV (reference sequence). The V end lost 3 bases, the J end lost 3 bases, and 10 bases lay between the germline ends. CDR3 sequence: CASSFVGGTDTQYF. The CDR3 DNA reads TGTGCCAGCAGTTTCGTGGGGGGTACAGATACGCAGTATTTT.

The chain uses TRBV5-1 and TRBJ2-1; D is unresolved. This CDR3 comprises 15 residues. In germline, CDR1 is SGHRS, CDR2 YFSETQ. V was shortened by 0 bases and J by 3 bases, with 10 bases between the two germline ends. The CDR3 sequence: CASSLESGVYNEQFF. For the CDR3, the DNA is TGCGCCAGCAGCTTGGAATCCGGAGTCTACAATGAGCAGTTCTTC.

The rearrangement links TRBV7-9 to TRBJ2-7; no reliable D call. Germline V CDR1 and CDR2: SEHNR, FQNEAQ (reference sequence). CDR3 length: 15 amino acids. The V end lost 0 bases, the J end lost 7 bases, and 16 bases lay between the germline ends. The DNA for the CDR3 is TGTGCCAGCAGCTTAGCGTCTTGGCAGGTGACAGAGCAGTACTTC. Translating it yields CASSLASWQVTEQYF. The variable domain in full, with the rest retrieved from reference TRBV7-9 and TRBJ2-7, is DTGVSQNPRHKITKRGQNVTFRCDPISEHNRLYWYRQTLGQGPEFLTYFQNEAQLEKSRLLSDRFSAERPKGSFSTLEIQRTEQGDSAMYLCASSLASWQVTEQYFGPGTRLTVT.

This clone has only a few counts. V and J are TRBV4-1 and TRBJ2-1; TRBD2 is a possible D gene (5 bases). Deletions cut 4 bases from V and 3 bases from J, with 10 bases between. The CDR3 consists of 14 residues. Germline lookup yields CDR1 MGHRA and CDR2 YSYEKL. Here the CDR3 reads CASSPGLLYNEQFF. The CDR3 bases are TGCGCCAGCAGCCCAGGACTCCTCTACAATGAGCAGTTCTTC.

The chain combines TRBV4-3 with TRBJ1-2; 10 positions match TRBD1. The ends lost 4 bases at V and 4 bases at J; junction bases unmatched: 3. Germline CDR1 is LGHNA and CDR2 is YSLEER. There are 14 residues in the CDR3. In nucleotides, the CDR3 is TGCGCCAGCAGCCCGGGACAGGGGAGCTATGGCTACACCTTC. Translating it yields CASSPGQGSYGYTF.

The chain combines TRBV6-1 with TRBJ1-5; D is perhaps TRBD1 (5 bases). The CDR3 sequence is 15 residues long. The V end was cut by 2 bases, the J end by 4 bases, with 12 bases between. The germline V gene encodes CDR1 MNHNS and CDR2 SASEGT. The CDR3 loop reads CASSESGRANQPQHF. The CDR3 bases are TGTGCCAGCAGTGAAAGTGGCAGGGCGAATCAGCCCCAGCATTTT.

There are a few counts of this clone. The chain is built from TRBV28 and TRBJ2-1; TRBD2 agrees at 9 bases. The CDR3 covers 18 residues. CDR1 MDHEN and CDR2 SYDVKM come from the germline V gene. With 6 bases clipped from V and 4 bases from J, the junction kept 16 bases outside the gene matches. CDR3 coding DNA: TGTGCCAGCAGAAAGGGATTTGGAGCTAGCGGGGATTACAATGAGCAGTTCTTC. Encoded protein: CASRKGFGASGDYNEQFF.

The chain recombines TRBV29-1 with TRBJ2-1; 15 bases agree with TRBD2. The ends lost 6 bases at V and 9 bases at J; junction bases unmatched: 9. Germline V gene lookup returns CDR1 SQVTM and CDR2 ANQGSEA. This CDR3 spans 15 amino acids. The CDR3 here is CSVRTSGGGYGEQFF. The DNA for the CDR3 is TGCAGCGTCCGGACTAGCGGGGGGGGATACGGTGAGCAGTTCTTC.

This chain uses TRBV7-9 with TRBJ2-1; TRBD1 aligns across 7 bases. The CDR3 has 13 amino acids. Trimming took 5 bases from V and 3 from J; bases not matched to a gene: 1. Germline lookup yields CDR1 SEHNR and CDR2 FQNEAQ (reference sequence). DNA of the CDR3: TGTGCCAGCAGCCGGGACAGCTACAATGAGCAGTTCTTC. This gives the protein CASSRDSYNEQFF.

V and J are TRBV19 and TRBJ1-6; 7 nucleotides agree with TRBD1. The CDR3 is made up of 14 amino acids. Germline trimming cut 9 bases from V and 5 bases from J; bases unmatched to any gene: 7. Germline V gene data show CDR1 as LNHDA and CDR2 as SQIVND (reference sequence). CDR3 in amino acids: CASELGQNNSPLHF. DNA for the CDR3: TGTGCCAGCGAACTGGGACAGAATAATTCACCCCTCCACTTT.

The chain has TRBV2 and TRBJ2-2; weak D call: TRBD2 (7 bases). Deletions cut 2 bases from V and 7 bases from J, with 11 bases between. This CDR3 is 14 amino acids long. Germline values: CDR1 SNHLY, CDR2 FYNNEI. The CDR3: CASSERGAGGELFF. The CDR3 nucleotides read TGTGCCAGCAGTGAACGGGGGGCTGGCGGGGAGCTGTTTTTT.

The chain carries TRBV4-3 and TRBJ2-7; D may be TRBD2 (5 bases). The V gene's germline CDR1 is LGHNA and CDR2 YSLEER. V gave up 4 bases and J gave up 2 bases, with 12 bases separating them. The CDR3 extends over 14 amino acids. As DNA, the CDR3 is TGCGCCAGCAGCCGAGCGGCGGACGCCTACGAGCAGTACTTC. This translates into CASSRAADAYEQYF.

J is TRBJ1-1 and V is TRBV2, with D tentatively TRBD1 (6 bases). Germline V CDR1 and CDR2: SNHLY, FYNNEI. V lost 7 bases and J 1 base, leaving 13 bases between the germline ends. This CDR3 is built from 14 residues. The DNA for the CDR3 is TGTGCCAGCACGTGGCGGGGGGCGAACACTGAAGCTTTCTTT. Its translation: CASTWRGANTEAFF.

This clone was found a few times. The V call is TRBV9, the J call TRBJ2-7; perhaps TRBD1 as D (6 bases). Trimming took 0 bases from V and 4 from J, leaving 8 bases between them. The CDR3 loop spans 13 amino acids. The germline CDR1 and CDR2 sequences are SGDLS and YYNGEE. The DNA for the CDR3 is TGTGCCAGCAGCGTAGCTACAGGGTACGAGCAGTACTTC. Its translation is CASSVATGYEQYF.

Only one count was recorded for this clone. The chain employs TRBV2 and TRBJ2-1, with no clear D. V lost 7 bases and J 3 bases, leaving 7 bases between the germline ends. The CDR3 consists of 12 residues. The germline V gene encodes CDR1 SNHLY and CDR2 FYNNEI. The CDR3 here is CASNRVYNEQFF. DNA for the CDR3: TGTGCCAGCAACCGGGTCTACAATGAGCAGTTCTTC.

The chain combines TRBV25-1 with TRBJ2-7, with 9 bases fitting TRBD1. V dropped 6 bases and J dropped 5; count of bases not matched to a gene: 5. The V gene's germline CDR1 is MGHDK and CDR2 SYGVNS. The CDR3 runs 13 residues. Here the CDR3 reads CASRTGGTDEQYF. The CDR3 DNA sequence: TGTGCCAGCAGGACAGGGGGGACGGACGAGCAGTACTTC.

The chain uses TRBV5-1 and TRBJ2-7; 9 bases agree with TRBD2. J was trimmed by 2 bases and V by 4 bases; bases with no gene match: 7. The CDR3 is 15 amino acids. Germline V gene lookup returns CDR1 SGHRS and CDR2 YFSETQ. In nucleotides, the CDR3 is TGCGCCAGCAGCCCCGTAGCGGGGGTAGCCTACGAGCAGTACTTC. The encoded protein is CASSPVAGVAYEQYF. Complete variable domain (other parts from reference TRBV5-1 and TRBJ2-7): KAGVTQTPRYLIKTRGQQVTLSCSPISGHRSVSWYQQTPGQGLQFLFEYFSETQRNKGNFPGRFSGRQFSNSRSEMNVSTLELGDSALYLCASSPVAGVAYEQYFGPGTRLTVT.

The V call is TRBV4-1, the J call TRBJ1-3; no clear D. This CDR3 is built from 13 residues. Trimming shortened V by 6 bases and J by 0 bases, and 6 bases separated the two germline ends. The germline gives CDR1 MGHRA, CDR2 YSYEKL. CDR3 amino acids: CASRTISGNTIYF. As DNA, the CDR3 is TGCGCCAGCAGGACTATCTCTGGAAACACCATATATTTT.

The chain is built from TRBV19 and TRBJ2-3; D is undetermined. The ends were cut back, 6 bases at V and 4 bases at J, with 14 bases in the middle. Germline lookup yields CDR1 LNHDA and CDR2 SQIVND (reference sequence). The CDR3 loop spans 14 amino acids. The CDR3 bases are TGTGCCAGTAGCCCAGTATATTACCCAGATACGCAGTATTTT. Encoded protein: CASSPVYYPDTQYF.

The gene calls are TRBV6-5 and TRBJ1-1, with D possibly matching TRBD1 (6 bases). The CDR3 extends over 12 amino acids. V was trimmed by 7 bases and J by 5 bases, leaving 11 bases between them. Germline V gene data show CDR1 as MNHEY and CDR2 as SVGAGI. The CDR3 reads CASNGGGTEAFF. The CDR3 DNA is TGTGCCAGCAATGGGGGCGGAACTGAAGCTTTCTTT.